What follows is one T cell receptor beta chain and its context. The data belong to a study of beta chain features in type 1 diabetes. Expressed TCRB transcripts got sequenced, as all isolated RNA was reverse transcribed. TCRdb's copy holds only in-frame clones and misses some; the assay was immunoSEQ multiplex PCR. The repertoire includes around 500,000 clones, over 9.5% of them detected once, and about 0.042% sits in the top ten. Trimming took 0 bases from V and 10 from J, leaving 16 bases between them. Looked up from germline, CDR1 is LNHNV and CDR2 is YYDKDF (reference sequence). CDR3 length equals 15 residues.

This TCR came from a woman aged 18-35 years in good health. The chain uses TRBV15 and TRBJ2-1; D might be TRBD1 (7 bases). The sample was naive CD4+ T cells from blood. CDR3 region: CATSRDKEGAGEQFF. The DNA for the CDR3 is TGTGCCACCAGCAGAGACAAGGAGGGGGCCGGCGAGCAGTTCTTC.